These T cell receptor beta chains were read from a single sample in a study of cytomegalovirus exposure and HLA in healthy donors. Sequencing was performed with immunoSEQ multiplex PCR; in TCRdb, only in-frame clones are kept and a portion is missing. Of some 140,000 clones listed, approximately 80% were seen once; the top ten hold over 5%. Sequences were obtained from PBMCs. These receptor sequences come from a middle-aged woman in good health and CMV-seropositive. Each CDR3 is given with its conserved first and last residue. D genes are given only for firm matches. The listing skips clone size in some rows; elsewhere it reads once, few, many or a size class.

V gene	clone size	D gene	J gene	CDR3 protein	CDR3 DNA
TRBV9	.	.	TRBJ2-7	CASSLREPSYEQYF	TGTGCCAGCAGCCTCCGGGAGCCTTCCTACGAGCAGTACTTC
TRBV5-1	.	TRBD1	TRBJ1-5	CASSLSGTGVGQPQHF	TGCGCCAGCAGCTTGAGCGGGACAGGCGTCGGACAGCCCCAGCATTTT
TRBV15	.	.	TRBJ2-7	CATSRGGEQYF	TGTGCCACCAGCAGGGGGGGCGAGCAGTACTTC
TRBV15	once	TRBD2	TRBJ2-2	CATSPPPSGRIFGELFF	TGTGCCACCAGCCCTCCTCCTAGCGGGAGGATCTTCGGGGAGCTGTTTTTT
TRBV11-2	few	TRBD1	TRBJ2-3	CASSTLPGQDLNTDTQYF	TGTGCCAGCAGCACGCTCCCGGGACAGGATCTCAACACAGATACGCAGTATTTT
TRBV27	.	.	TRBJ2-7	CASSFAYGSRYEQYF	TGTGCCAGCAGTTTCGCTTACGGGAGTAGGTACGAGCAGTACTTC
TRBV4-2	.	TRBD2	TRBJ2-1	CASSRKSPLAGPLLSYNEQFF	TGTGCCAGCAGCCGCAAGAGCCCCCTAGCGGGACCGCTTTTGTCCTACAATGAGCAGTTCTTC
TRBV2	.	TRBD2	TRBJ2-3	CASSARRSGGWDTQYF	TGTGCCAGCAGTGCGAGACGGAGCGGGGGCTGGGATACGCAGTATTTT
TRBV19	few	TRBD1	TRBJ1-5	CASRQAGTGSNQPQHF	TGTGCCAGTCGACAGGCCGGGACAGGAAGCAATCAGCCCCAGCATTTT
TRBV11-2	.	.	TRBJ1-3	CASSQGLTGNTIYF	TGTGCCAGCAGTCAGGGGTTGACTGGAAACACCATATATTTT
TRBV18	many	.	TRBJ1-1	CASSLSTGIEAFF	TGTGCCAGCTCTCTTTCGACAGGCATTGAAGCTTTCTTT
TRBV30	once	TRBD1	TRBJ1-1	CAWSRDRGNTEAFF	TGTGCCTGGAGTAGGGACAGGGGGAACACTGAAGCTTTCTTT
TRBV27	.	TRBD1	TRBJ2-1	CATQRLGTGGYNEQFF	TGTGCCACGCAACGACTGGGGACAGGGGGTTACAATGAGCAGTTCTTC
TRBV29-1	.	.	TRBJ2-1	CSAFRGAQPYNEQFF	TGCAGCGCTTTCAGGGGAGCGCAGCCCTACAATGAGCAGTTCTTC
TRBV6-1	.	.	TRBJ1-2	CASSETGGGLRGYYGYTF	TGTGCCAGCAGTGAAACCGGTGGGGGCTTACGGGGATACTATGGCTACACCTTC
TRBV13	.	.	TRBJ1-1	CASSLAGETEAFF	TGTGCCAGCAGCTTAGCAGGGGAGACTGAAGCTTTCTTT
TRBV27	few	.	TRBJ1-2	CASSRGGYLSDGYTF	TGTGCCAGCTCCCGAGGGGGATATCTTTCGGATGGCTACACCTTC
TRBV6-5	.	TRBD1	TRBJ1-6	CASTFGTGINSPLHF	TGTGCCAGCACCTTCGGGACAGGGATAAATTCACCCCTCCACTTT
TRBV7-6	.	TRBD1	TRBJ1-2	CASSKDRGGGYTF	TGTGCCAGCAGCAAAGACAGGGGAGGCGGCTACACCTTC
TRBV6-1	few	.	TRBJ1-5	CASSDPGGGRYSNQPQHF	TGTGCCAGCAGTGACCCGGGCGGGGGGAGATATAGCAATCAGCCCCAGCATTTT
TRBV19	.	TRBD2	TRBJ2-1	CASSLRGLAGYNEQFF	TGTGCCAGTAGCCTAAGGGGACTAGCGGGCTACAATGAGCAGTTCTTC
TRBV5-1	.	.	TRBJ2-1	CASSLGSGDNEQFF	TGCGCCAGCAGCTTGGGGTCAGGGGACAATGAGCAGTTCTTC
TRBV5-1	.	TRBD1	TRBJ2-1	CASSLGQGRAYNEQFF	TGCGCCAGCAGCTTGGGACAGGGTAGGGCCTACAATGAGCAGTTCTTC